The clone carrying this T cell receptor beta chain was counted only a few times. This record comes from a study of blood T cell repertoires in COVID-19. Study summary: The origin of the acute and convalescent COVID-19 samples was the United States, Italy and Spain. T cells, B-cell-depleted T cells, or PBMCs supplied cDNA or gDNA.

The CDR3 has 15 amino acids. Between the trimmed V and J ends, which lost 2 bases and 0 bases, there was a span of 11 bases. CDR1 GTSNPN and CDR2 SVGIG come from the germline V gene (reference sequence). Sequencing used immunoSEQ multiplex PCR; TCRdb keeps in-frame clones, though not all of them. Found here are 190,000 or so clones, over 75% of them singletons; the top ten hold about 13%. The chain uses TRBV30 and TRBJ1-3; perhaps TRBD1 as D (6 bases). The source is a man aged 45-65 years who had recovered from COVID-19. Specimen: peripheral blood. The CDR3, as DNA: TGTGCCTGGAGTAGAGGGACAATCTCTGGAAACACCATATATTTT. Translated, it gives CAWSRGTISGNTIYF. Supplemented by reference TRBV30 and TRBJ1-3, the full variable domain reads SQTIHQWPATLVQPVGSPLSLECTVEGTSNPNLYWYRQAAGRGLQLLFYSVGIGQISSEVPQNLSASRPQDRQFILSSKKLLLSDSGFYLCAWSRGTISGNTIYFGEGSWLTVV.